This T cell receptor beta chain was identified during a study of T cell responses to AZD1222 COVID-19 vaccine. V gave up 11 bases and J gave up 4 bases, with 15 bases separating them. This CDR3 has 13 amino acids. Germline V gives CDR1 MDHEN, CDR2 SYDVKM. Sequenced by immunoSEQ multiplex PCR; TCRdb stores in-frame clones only, minus some. The sample lists around 100,000 clones; around 94% were seen once. The sample consisted of peripheral blood, taken on day 0 of AZD1222 vaccination. This TCR came from an adult in good health. The V call is TRBV28, the J call TRBJ1-3; TRBD1 might be the D (5 bases). CDR3 sequence: CACSWGFGNTIYF. DNA for the CDR3: TGTGCCTGTTCTTGGGGGTTCGGAAACACCATATATTTT.